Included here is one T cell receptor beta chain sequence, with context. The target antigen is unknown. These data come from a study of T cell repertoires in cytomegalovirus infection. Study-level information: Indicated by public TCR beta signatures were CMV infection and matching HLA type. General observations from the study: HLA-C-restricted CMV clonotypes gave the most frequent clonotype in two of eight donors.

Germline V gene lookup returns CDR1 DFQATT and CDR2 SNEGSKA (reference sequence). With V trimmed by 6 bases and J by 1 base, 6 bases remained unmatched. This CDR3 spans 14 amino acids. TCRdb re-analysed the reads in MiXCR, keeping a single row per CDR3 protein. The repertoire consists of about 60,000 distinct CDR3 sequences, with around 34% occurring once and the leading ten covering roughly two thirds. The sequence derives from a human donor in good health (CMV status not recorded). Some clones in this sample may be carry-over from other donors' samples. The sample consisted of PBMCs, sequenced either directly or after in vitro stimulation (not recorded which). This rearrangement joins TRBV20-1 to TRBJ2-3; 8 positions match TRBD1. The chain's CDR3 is CSAHQGQGTDTQYF. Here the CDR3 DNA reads TGCAGTGCACACCAGGGACAGGGCACAGATACGCAGTATTTT.